The 29 T cell receptor beta chains given below trace back to one sample, sequenced in a study of identical twins. TCRdb used MiXCR to reprocess the 5' RACE reads, holding one entry per CDR3 protein. The table records 1.5 million to 2 million distinct CDR3 sequences, roughly 35% of them present only once. Sequencing was performed on cord blood. These receptors originate from a newborn girl in good health.

This clonotype was picked up a small number of times. The J gene is TRBJ1-4, the V gene TRBV5-4, with 8 positions matching TRBD1. The CDR3 totals 16 residues. Germline V gene data show CDR1 as SGHNT and CDR2 as YYREEE (reference sequence). The J segment lost 0 bases and the V segment lost 3 bases, leaving 4 bases of the junction unmatched. The CDR3 here is CASSSMTGATNEKLFF. CDR3 coding DNA: TGTGCCAGCAGCTCTATGACAGGGGCAACTAATGAAAAACTGTTTTTT.

V and J are TRBV28 and TRBJ1-5, with TRBD1 matching over 10 bases. Germline V gene data show CDR1 as MDHEN and CDR2 as SYDVKM. The length of the CDR3 is 15 residues. Trimming at V came to 3 bases and at J to 5 bases, leaving 4 bases not matched to a gene. In DNA form, the CDR3 reads TGTGCCAGCAGTTTCGACAGGGGGCACCATCAGCCCCAGCATTTT. Translating gives CASSFDRGHHQPQHF.

This clonotype is a singleton in its sample. This sequence joins TRBV6-5 and TRBJ2-3, with D perhaps matching TRBD2 (6 bases). Germline CDR1 and CDR2: MNHEY and SVGAGI. Between the trimmed V and J ends, which lost 2 bases and 4 bases, there was a span of 16 bases. The CDR3 covers 16 residues. CDR3 amino acids: CASSYRLEAGADTQYF. In nucleotides, the CDR3 is TGTGCCAGCAGTTACCGACTAGAAGCGGGCGCAGATACGCAGTATTTT.

This clonotype was detected only a few times. The V gene is TRBV7-2, the J gene TRBJ2-1; TRBD2 aligns across 10 bases. CDR3 size: 15 residues. Germline CDR1 and CDR2: SGHTA and FQGNSA. Germline trimming cut 4 bases from V and 4 bases from J; bases unmatched to any gene: 4. CDR3 DNA: TGTGCCAGCAGCTGGGTACTAGCGGGGTACAATGAGCAGTTCTTC. Protein: CASSWVLAGYNEQFF.

This chain connects TRBV27 to TRBJ2-6; TRBD2 agrees at 9 bases. CDR1 and CDR2 (germline): MNHEY, SMNVEV (reference sequence). CDR3 length: 16 residues. V lost 6 bases and J lost 4; bases outside the gene matches: 7. The CDR3 nucleotides read TGTGCCAGCAGGCCTAGCGGGACGCGAGGGGCCAACGTCCTGACTTTC. It codes for CASRPSGTRGANVLTF.

This clonotype was seen many times. The chain recombines TRBV12-3 or TRBV12-4 with TRBJ2-2; a possible D gene is TRBD2 (6 bases). Trimming shortened V by 3 bases and J by 7 bases, and 9 bases separated the two germline ends. The CDR3 is 13 amino acids. The CDR3 DNA reads as TGTGCCAGCAGTTTGGGGGGAAGCGGGGAGCTGTTTTTT. Protein sequence: CASSLGGSGELFF.

A note on this clonotype: A clone one base away is much larger, so this may be a read error. The J gene is TRBJ2-1, the V gene TRBV24-1; 11 nucleotides align to TRBD2. The trim removed 7 bases at V and 4 bases at J, leaving 8 bases unmatched. Germline values: CDR1 KGHDR, CDR2 SFDVKD. The CDR3 has 16 amino acids. The CDR3 reads CATRSFGTSGYNEQFF. The CDR3 DNA reads as TGTGCCACCAGATCGTTCGGGACTAGCGGTTACAATGAGCAGTTCTTC.

This sequence joins TRBV5-1 and TRBJ2-1; D possibly matches TRBD1 or TRBD2 (6 bases each). Trimming took off 4 bases at V and 4 bases at J, with 12 bases between the two ends. CDR3 length: 14 amino acids. Germline V gives CDR1 SGHRS, CDR2 YFSETQ. DNA for the CDR3: TGCGCCAGCAGCGGCGGGACACTGTACAATGAGCAGTTCTTC. Its translation is CASSGGTLYNEQFF.

This clonotype has a handful of counts. The chain is built from TRBV20-1 and TRBJ1-1; TRBD1 is a possible D gene (6 bases). The V end lost 2 bases, the J end lost 0 bases, and 13 bases lay between the germline ends. CDR1 is DFQATT, CDR2 SNEGSKA, per germline (reference sequence). The CDR3 covers 15 residues. CDR3 nucleotides: TGCAGTGCTAGACCCGGTCAGGGGATGAACACTGAAGCTTTCTTT. Protein sequence: CSARPGQGMNTEAFF.

The V and J genes are TRBV5-1 and TRBJ2-7; TRBD1 matches at 8 bases. The CDR3 has 16 residues. Germline trimming cut 0 bases from V and 4 bases from J; bases unmatched to any gene: 9. Germline values: CDR1 SGHRS, CDR2 YFSETQ. Here the CDR3 reads CASSLAQYRQGYEQYF. The CDR3 coding sequence is TGCGCCAGCAGCTTGGCCCAATACCGACAGGGGTACGAGCAGTACTTC. The full variable domain, with the rest looked up from reference TRBV5-1 and TRBJ2-7, is KAGVTQTPRYLIKTRGQQVTLSCSPISGHRSVSWYQQTPGQGLQFLFEYFSETQRNKGNFPGRFSGRQFSNSRSEMNVSTLELGDSALYLCASSLAQYRQGYEQYFGPGTRLTVT.

This clonotype was seen a handful of times. The rearrangement uses TRBV29-1 and TRBJ2-2; D is uncertain. Trimming pared 7 bases from V and 6 bases from J, leaving 6 bases between. This CDR3 region has 10 residues. The germline CDR1 and CDR2 sequences are SQVTM and ANQGSEA. CDR3 sequence: CSALAGELFF. The CDR3 bases are TGCAGCGCCCTGGCCGGGGAGCTGTTTTTT.

The V and J genes are TRBV19 and TRBJ2-3; 9 bases align to TRBD1. The CDR3 has 15 residues. V dropped 3 bases and J dropped 3; count of bases not matched to a gene: 4. Germline CDR1 LNHDA, CDR2 SQIVND (reference sequence). CDR3 loop: CASSMGQGGTDTQYF. The CDR3 region has the DNA TGTGCCAGTAGTATGGGACAGGGAGGGACAGATACGCAGTATTTT.

This clonotype has just a few counts. This sequence joins TRBV18 and TRBJ2-7; a weak D match, TRBD1 (6 bases). The end of the DNA fits TRBJ2-4 better, so the J call may be wrong. This CDR3 contains 15 residues. Germline values: CDR1 KGHSH, CDR2 LQKENI. The CDR3 bases are TGTGCCAGCTCGCCTTACAGGGCGGACAAAAACATTCAGTACTTC. Amino acid sequence: CASSPYRADKNIQYF.

The chain couples TRBV5-6 to TRBJ1-5; 10 nucleotides agree with TRBD1. Germline CDR1 and CDR2: SGHDT and YYEEEE. The length of the CDR3 is 15 residues. V trimming: 4 bases; J trimming: 3 bases; junction bases outside the gene matches: 4. CDR3 sequence (DNA): TGTGCCAGCAGCGGAGGGACAGGGGTCAATCAGCCCCAGCATTTT. Protein: CASSGGTGVNQPQHF.

This clonotype was seen only a few times. This chain joins TRBV10-3 and TRBJ2-7; TRBD1 matches 9 bases. CDR3 length: 15 residues. Unmatched junction bases numbered 12, after V lost 7 bases and J lost 5 bases. Germline V gene data show CDR1 as ENHRY and CDR2 as SYGVKD. The CDR3 sequence is CAIMGQGNPSHEQYF. Written as DNA, the CDR3 is TGTGCCATCATGGGACAGGGAAACCCATCCCACGAGCAGTACTTC.

As for this clonotype: Since the CDR3 does not end with the conserved phenylalanine or tryptophan, this likely comes from a read error. The CDR3 DNA is TGTGCCAGCATTTCCGCTACTAACTATGGCTACACCTTA. It specifies CASISATNYGYTL. The V gene is TRBV28, the J gene TRBJ1-2, with D unresolved. Trimming took 7 bases from V and 0 from J, leaving 9 bases between them. The CDR3 runs 13 residues. Germline values: CDR1 MDHEN, CDR2 SYDVKM.

As regards this clonotype: This clone may be a read error of a much larger clone one base away. The chain carries TRBV2 and TRBJ2-5; D is undetermined. This CDR3 region has 13 residues. Germline V gene data show CDR1 as SNHLY and CDR2 as FYNNEI. CDR3 protein: CASTTVIQETRYF. The CDR3 bases are TGTGCCAGCACCACTGTGATCCAAGAGACCCGGTACTTC.

The chain combines TRBV4-2 with TRBJ2-1; D might be TRBD2 (6 bases). In germline, CDR1 is LGHNA, CDR2 YNFKEQ. The V end lost 0 bases, the J end lost 12 bases, and 6 bases lay between the germline ends. The CDR3 has 11 residues. The CDR3 reads CASSQEGGQFF. The CDR3 DNA sequence: TGTGCCAGCAGCCAAGAGGGAGGGCAGTTCTTC.

This clonotype was observed a handful of times. V gene TRBV3-1 combines with J gene TRBJ1-4; 9 bases line up with TRBD1. This CDR3 contains 15 residues. V trimming: 4 bases; J trimming: 8 bases; junction bases outside the gene matches: 8. Germline CDR1 LGHDT, CDR2 YNNKEL (reference sequence). Here the CDR3 reads CASSRYRGRREKLFF. The CDR3 DNA follows: TGTGCCAGCAGCCGTTACAGGGGGCGAAGGGAAAAACTGTTTTTT.

This clonotype was detected once. The chain employs TRBV12-3 or TRBV12-4 and TRBJ1-5; D possibly corresponds to TRBD1 (5 bases). V lost 4 bases and J 0 bases, leaving 16 bases between the germline ends. The CDR3 has 17 residues. CDR3: CASSSGGEFPSNQPQHF. DNA for the CDR3: TGTGCCAGCAGTTCCGGGGGGGAGTTCCCTAGCAATCAGCCCCAGCATTTT.

This clonotype was recorded at least ten times. The genes are TRBV18 and TRBJ2-7, with 10 bases fitting TRBD1. The CDR3 sequence is 14 residues long. After removal of 8 bases from V and 3 bases from J, the junction contained 7 bases not matched to a gene. In germline, CDR1 is KGHSH, CDR2 LQKENI. CDR3: CASSPRTGGYEQYF. CDR3 DNA: TGTGCCAGCAGCCCACGGACAGGGGGCTACGAGCAGTACTTC.

V usage is TRBV9 and J usage is TRBJ1-4; 9 nucleotides match TRBD1. Per germline, CDR1 SGDLS and CDR2 YYNGEE. The trim removed 3 bases at V and 7 bases at J, leaving 10 bases unmatched. This CDR3 spans 16 amino acids. In DNA, the CDR3 is TGTGCCAGCAGCGCCGCCTCACAGGGGGCGGGTGAAAAACTGTTTTTT. Its translation is CASSAASQGAGEKLFF.

The V call is TRBV3-1, the J call TRBJ2-3, with D possibly TRBD1 on 5 matching bases. Germline CDR1 is LGHDT and CDR2 is YNNKEL (reference sequence). This CDR3 is 13 amino acids long. V was clipped by 3 bases and J by 5 bases, with 9 bases between them. The CDR3 region has the DNA TGTGCCAGCAGCCATCACCAGGGAGATACGCAGTATTTT. Translation: CASSHHQGDTQYF.

CDR3 residues: CSASPRTSGSYEQYF. The CDR3 DNA is TGCAGTGCTAGTCCTCGGACTAGCGGGAGCTACGAGCAGTACTTC. The gene calls are TRBV20-1 and TRBJ2-7, with 13 positions matching TRBD2. The germline V gene has CDR1 DFQATT and CDR2 SNEGSKA (reference sequence). Trimming removed 3 bases from V and 3 bases from J; junction bases left unmatched: 5. There are 15 residues in the CDR3.

The V and J genes are TRBV12-3 or TRBV12-4 and TRBJ2-3, with D unclear. This CDR3 contains 16 residues. V shed 2 bases and J shed 2 bases, with 14 bases lying between them. CDR3 region: CASSLSGRSITDTQYF. In nucleotides, the CDR3 is TGTGCCAGCAGTTTAAGTGGTCGCTCTATCACAGATACGCAGTATTTT.

The rearrangement joins TRBV5-1 to TRBJ2-2; D is unresolved. Trimming removed 3 bases at V and 4 bases at J, with 19 bases between. The germline CDR1 and CDR2 sequences are SGHRS and YFSETQ. The CDR3 sequence is 17 residues long. The chain's CDR3 is CASSSHSATKSTGELFF. CDR3 coding DNA: TGCGCCAGCAGCTCACACTCCGCCACGAAATCCACCGGGGAGCTGTTTTTT.

This clonotype has just a few counts. The V gene is TRBV3-1, the J gene TRBJ2-5, with no clear D. In germline, CDR1 is LGHDT, CDR2 YNNKEL (reference sequence). This CDR3 is built from 17 residues. Trimming took off 0 bases at V and 4 bases at J, with 18 bases between the two ends. This chain's CDR3 is CASSQDPPTSKGETQYF. The CDR3 bases are TGTGCCAGCAGCCAAGACCCCCCGACGTCAAAAGGAGAGACCCAGTACTTC.

Remarks on this clonotype: An end of the junction differs from the germline gene, which may be a read error. The chain is built from TRBV7-9 and TRBJ2-7; unclear D gene. Germline V gene data show CDR1 as SEHNR and CDR2 as FQNEAQ (reference sequence). The CDR3 loop spans 11 amino acids. The CDR3 region has the DNA TGTGCCGGCAGCTCCCCCTACGAGCAGTACTTC. This sequence encodes CAGSSPYEQYF.

This clonotype has a single count. This could be a read error, since a much larger clone is one nucleotide away. This chain joins TRBV6-1 and TRBJ2-5; D perhaps matches TRBD2 (7 bases). The CDR3 loop spans 13 amino acids. Trimming took off 5 bases at V and 11 bases at J, with 18 bases between the two ends. The V gene's germline CDR1 is MNHNS and CDR2 SASEGT. The DNA of the CDR3 is TGTGCCAGCAGTCTTAGGGGGACTAATGAGCAGTACTTC. Translating gives CASSLRGTNEQYF.